What follows is one TCR beta chain and its context. Its specificity is not known. Measured with immunoSEQ multiplex PCR; TCRdb has only the in-frame clones, and not every one. This sample has under 700,000 clones, with roughly 95% found just once. Naive CD8 cells lacked CD45RO, underwent positive selection for CCR7 and left out terminally differentiated effector memory CD45RA+ cells. These data belong to a study of shared clonotypes between healthy human individuals. Overall study context: CD8 memory received one plate per donor, CD8 naive two, CD4 memory three and CD4 naive three.

General study points: Generally, naive subsets came out with larger estimated richness than memory subsets.

This CDR3 has 13 amino acids. V was shortened by 5 bases and J by 11 bases, with 18 bases between the two germline ends. CDR1 and CDR2 from the germline V gene are MNHEY and SMNVEV (reference sequence). This clonotype originated in a woman under 40 in good health. The sample was naive CD8+ T cells sorted from blood. The chain carries TRBV27 and TRBJ2-5; a possible D gene is TRBD1 (6 bases). CDR3 DNA: TGTGCCAGCAGTCCGGGACACCCCCTGGAGCAGTACTTC. As protein: CASSPGHPLEQYF.